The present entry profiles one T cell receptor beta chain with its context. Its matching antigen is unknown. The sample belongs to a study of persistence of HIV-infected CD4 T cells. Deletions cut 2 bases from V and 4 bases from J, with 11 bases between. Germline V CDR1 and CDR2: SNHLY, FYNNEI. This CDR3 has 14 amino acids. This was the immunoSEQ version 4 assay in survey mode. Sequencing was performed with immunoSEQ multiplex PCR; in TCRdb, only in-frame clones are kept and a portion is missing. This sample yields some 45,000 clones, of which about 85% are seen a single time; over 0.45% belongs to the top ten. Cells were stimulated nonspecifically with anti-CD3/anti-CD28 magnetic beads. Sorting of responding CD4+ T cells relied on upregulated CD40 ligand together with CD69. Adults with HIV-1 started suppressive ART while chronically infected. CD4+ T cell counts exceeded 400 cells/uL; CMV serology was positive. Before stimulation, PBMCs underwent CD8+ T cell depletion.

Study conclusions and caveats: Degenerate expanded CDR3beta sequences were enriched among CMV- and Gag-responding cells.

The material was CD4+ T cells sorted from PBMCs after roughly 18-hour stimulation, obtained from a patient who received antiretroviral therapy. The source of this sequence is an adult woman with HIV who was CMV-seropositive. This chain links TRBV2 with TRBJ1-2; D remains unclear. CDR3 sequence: CASSELTTSYGYTF. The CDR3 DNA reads TGTGCCAGCAGTGAATTGACAACGAGCTATGGCTACACCTTC.